The present entry profiles one T cell receptor beta chain with its context. Its matching antigen is unknown. Using immunoSEQ multiplex PCR, the repertoire was profiled, and TCRdb retains in-frame clones only, with some absent. The top ten clones hold around 1.2% of a sample with nearly 2 million clones, roughly 94% of them seen once. The CDR3 is 14 amino acids. Trimming cost V 5 bases and J 6 bases, with 11 bases left between them. CDR1 is SEHNR and CDR2 is FQNEAQ in the germline V gene (reference sequence). The sample belongs to a study of shared clonotypes between healthy human individuals. Regarding the study as a whole: Four donors held 5% to 5.5% of naive CD4 clonotypes in common.

CD45RO-negative, CCR7-selected cells formed the naive CD8 fraction, which excluded terminally differentiated effector memory CD45RA+ cells. This clonotype was sampled from a man aged 18 to 35 in good health. V and J are TRBV7-9 and TRBJ1-6; unclear D gene. Sequenced sample: naive CD8+ T cells sorted from blood. For the CDR3, the DNA is TGTGCCAGCAGCCCCAACAGTGGTAATTCACCCCTCCACTTT. Translation: CASSPNSGNSPLHF.